These T cell receptor beta chains were read from a single sample in a study of chemoradiotherapy in HPV16-positive cancers. Repertoires were generated with immunoSEQ multiplex PCR, while TCRdb's copy carries only in-frame clones and drops some. Of over 10,000 clones listed, around 82% are singletons. The sample in question was blood, obtained from a patient who underwent chemoradiotherapy. The receptors were sampled from a human donor with HPV-associated anogenital cancer. The CDR3 runs from the conserved cysteine through the conserved F or W. A D gene is named only where the DNA matches it firmly.

J gene: TRBJ2-7
V gene: TRBV6-1
D gene: TRBD1
CDR3 protein: CATTTSRTGYEQYF

J gene: TRBJ1-1
V gene: TRBV2
D gene: -
CDR3 protein: CASSLGQNTEAFF

J gene: TRBJ2-2
V gene: TRBV19
D gene: TRBD1
CDR3 protein: CASSWQGADTGELFF

J gene: TRBJ2-1
V gene: TRBV6-6
D gene: -
CDR3 protein: CASSIGGNEQFF

J gene: TRBJ2-3
V gene: TRBV7-9
D gene: TRBD2
CDR3 protein: CASSLNERGGTDTQYF

J gene: TRBJ2-2
V gene: TRBV2
D gene: -
CDR3 protein: CASSPLAGRTGELFF

J gene: TRBJ2-7
V gene: TRBV10-3
D gene: TRBD1
CDR3 protein: CAISSDRGPGDYEQYF

J gene: TRBJ2-2
V gene: TRBV30
D gene: TRBD1
CDR3 protein: CAWSSDRGWGPGELFF

J gene: TRBJ2-3
V gene: TRBV6-5
D gene: TRBD1
CDR3 protein: CASRQGLTDTQYF

J gene: TRBJ2-7
V gene: TRBV2
D gene: TRBD1
CDR3 protein: CASSAEGQASYEQYF

J gene: TRBJ1-5
V gene: TRBV7-2
D gene: -
CDR3 protein: CASSLSGNQPQHF

J gene: TRBJ2-5
V gene: TRBV7-9
D gene: -
CDR3 protein: CASSHRTAQETQYF

J gene: TRBJ2-5
V gene: TRBV30
D gene: -
CDR3 protein: CAWIPVGELETQYF

J gene: TRBJ2-7
V gene: TRBV5-1
D gene: -
CDR3 protein: CASSRDARTESYEQYF

J gene: TRBJ2-7
V gene: TRBV20-1
D gene: -
CDR3 protein: CSARDPYEQYF

J gene: TRBJ2-4
V gene: TRBV2
D gene: TRBD2
CDR3 protein: CASSGLAGGTSANIQYF

J gene: TRBJ1-1
V gene: TRBV30
D gene: -
CDR3 protein: CAWVTNTEAFF

J gene: TRBJ2-3
V gene: TRBV5-1
D gene: -
CDR3 protein: CASSLGAGSTDTQYF

J gene: TRBJ2-3
V gene: TRBV5-1
D gene: -
CDR3 protein: CASSGTGGSVDTQYF

J gene: TRBJ1-2
V gene: TRBV7-9
D gene: -
CDR3 protein: CASSLESFYGYTF

J gene: TRBJ2-1
V gene: TRBV7-7
D gene: TRBD1
CDR3 protein: CASSLDGQGAFNEQFF

J gene: TRBJ2-2
V gene: TRBV27
D gene: TRBD2
CDR3 protein: CASSFGGTGELFF

J gene: TRBJ1-1
V gene: TRBV5-4
D gene: -
CDR3 protein: CASSPRGGQAFF

J gene: TRBJ1-4
V gene: TRBV5-1
D gene: TRBD1
CDR3 protein: CASSQTGEAEKLFF

J gene: TRBJ2-5
V gene: TRBV11-2
D gene: TRBD1
CDR3 protein: CASSQDRVETQYF

J gene: TRBJ2-5
V gene: TRBV6-5
D gene: -
CDR3 protein: CASREGVGQETQYF

J gene: TRBJ1-4
V gene: TRBV15
D gene: -
CDR3 protein: CATSRDRTVKNEKLFF

J gene: TRBJ2-7
V gene: TRBV5-1
D gene: TRBD1
CDR3 protein: CASSPDRGGSEQYF

J gene: TRBJ2-7
V gene: TRBV11-3
D gene: -
CDR3 protein: CASSLGAVGEQYF

J gene: TRBJ2-1
V gene: TRBV6-6
D gene: TRBD1
CDR3 protein: CASSIRQGNEQFF

J gene: TRBJ2-7
V gene: TRBV19
D gene: -
CDR3 protein: CASSTRDGNYEQYF

J gene: TRBJ2-2
V gene: TRBV19
D gene: -
CDR3 protein: CASSRNQGELFF

J gene: TRBJ2-3
V gene: TRBV6-5
D gene: TRBD2
CDR3 protein: CASRRDYRTDTQYF

J gene: TRBJ2-5
V gene: TRBV5-6
D gene: TRBD2
CDR3 protein: CASSMYILAGQETQYF

J gene: TRBJ1-2
V gene: TRBV30
D gene: TRBD1
CDR3 protein: CAWLPGGGYGYTF

J gene: TRBJ1-5
V gene: TRBV5-6
D gene: -
CDR3 protein: CASSLWYSNQPQHF

J gene: TRBJ1-2
V gene: TRBV27
D gene: TRBD1
CDR3 protein: CASSGNRGLGGYTF

J gene: TRBJ2-2
V gene: TRBV30
D gene: TRBD1
CDR3 protein: CAWRPRGTGGAGELFF

J gene: TRBJ2-1
V gene: TRBV21-1
D gene: -
CDR3 protein: CASRPGTSASSSYNEQFF

J gene: TRBJ2-5
V gene: TRBV2
D gene: -
CDR3 protein: CASRSGRALRETQYF

J gene: TRBJ1-5
V gene: TRBV19
D gene: TRBD1
CDR3 protein: CASSVAPQGANQPQHF

J gene: TRBJ2-2
V gene: TRBV29-1
D gene: TRBD1
CDR3 protein: CSAAPTGTGNTGELFF

J gene: TRBJ2-3
V gene: TRBV11-3
D gene: -
CDR3 protein: CASSASPRDTQYF

J gene: TRBJ2-4
V gene: TRBV4-2
D gene: TRBD1
CDR3 protein: CASSPTGGQGNIQYF

J gene: TRBJ2-3
V gene: TRBV9
D gene: TRBD2
CDR3 protein: CASSALAGRTDTQYF